This TCR beta chain comes out of a study of blood T cell repertoires in COVID-19. Study-level information: T cells, B-cell-depleted T cells, or PBMCs supplied cDNA or gDNA.

All enrollees were about 18 to 100 years old and from approximately 24 US areas. Participant reports of clinical history set cohort assignment. Germline V gene data show CDR1 as MDHEN and CDR2 as SYDVKM. The CDR3 length is 15 residues. J was trimmed by 5 bases and V by 1 base; bases with no gene match: 7. This clone was seen just once. Source study methods: It was from reference gene primer amplification that nucleated cell counts were estimated. Only in-frame clones appear in the TCRdb table, and some are missing; sequencing was by immunoSEQ multiplex PCR. V, J and clone size derive from that table, while D and trimming were established from the DNA sequence. The data contain 430,000 or so clones, around nine tenths of them singletons.

This rearrangement joins TRBV28 to TRBJ2-5, with 7 bases lining up with TRBD2. The sample consisted of PBMCs or T cells enriched from blood (not recorded which). This sequence originates from a young woman who had been exposed to COVID-19. DNA for the CDR3: TGTGCCAGCAGTTTATCTCTAGCGGTCGGGGAGACCCAGTACTTC. It is translated as CASSLSLAVGETQYF. Using reference TRBV28 and TRBJ2-5 for the parts outside the CDR3, the full variable domain is DVKVTQSSRYLVKRTGEKVFLECVQDMDHENMFWYRQDPGLGLRLIYFSYDVKMKEKGDIPEGYSVSREKKERFSLILESASTNQTSMYLCASSLSLAVGETQYFGPGTRLLVL.